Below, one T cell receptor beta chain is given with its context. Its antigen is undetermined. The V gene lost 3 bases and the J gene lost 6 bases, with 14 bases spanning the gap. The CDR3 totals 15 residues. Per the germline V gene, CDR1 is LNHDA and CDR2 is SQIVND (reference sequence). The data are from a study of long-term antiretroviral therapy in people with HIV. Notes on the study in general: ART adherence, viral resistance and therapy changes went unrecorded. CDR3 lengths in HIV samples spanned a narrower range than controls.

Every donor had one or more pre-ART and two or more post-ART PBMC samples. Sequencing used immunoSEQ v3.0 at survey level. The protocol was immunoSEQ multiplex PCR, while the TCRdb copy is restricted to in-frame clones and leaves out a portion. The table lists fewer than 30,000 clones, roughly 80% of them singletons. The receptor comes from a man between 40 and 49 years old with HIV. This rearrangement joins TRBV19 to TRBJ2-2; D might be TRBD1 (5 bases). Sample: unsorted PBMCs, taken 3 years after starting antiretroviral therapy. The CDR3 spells CASSMAQGNAGELFF. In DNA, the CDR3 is TGTGCCAGTAGTATGGCGCAGGGAAACGCCGGGGAGCTGTTTTTT.